Shown below are 24 T cell receptor beta chains from a single sample sequenced in a study of T cell changes during pregnancy in multiple sclerosis. Assay used: immunoSEQ multiplex PCR; TCRdb lists only in-frame clones, some missing. The sample shows under 40,000 clones, about 90% of them seen only once. The sequencing here drew on CD4+ T cells from peripheral blood mononuclear cells, taken before pregnancy. These receptors originate from a female donor with multiple sclerosis, enrolled in a pregnancy study.

This chain uses TRBV19 with TRBJ2-7; maybe TRBD1 (6 bases). V lost 4 bases, J lost 2 bases, and 15 bases lay in between. The germline V gene encodes CDR1 LNHDA and CDR2 SQIVND (reference sequence). This CDR3 comprises 15 residues. The CDR3 loop reads CASSKRGNGAYEQYF. CDR3 DNA sequence: TGTGCCAGTAGTAAGAGGGGGAACGGAGCCTACGAGCAGTACTTC.

A single count supports this clone. At one end, the junction sequence differs from germline, possibly due to a read error. V gene TRBV20-1 combines with J gene TRBJ1-5; D may be TRBD1 (6 bases). This CDR3 is 11 amino acids long. Germline loops: CDR1 DFQATT, CDR2 SNEGSKA (reference sequence). The CDR3 nucleotides read TGCAGTGCTAAGTCAGGGGCCTATCGCTCTTTT. Amino acid sequence: CSAKSGAYRSF.

The chain uses TRBV30 and TRBJ2-7, with TRBD2 identical over 7 bases. Germline loops: CDR1 GTSNPN, CDR2 SVGIG (reference sequence). V lost 2 bases and J lost 8; bases outside the gene matches: 3. The CDR3 consists of 11 residues. The DNA of the CDR3 is TGTGCCTGGAGTTGGGAGGGACAGCAGTACTTC. Translating it yields CAWSWEGQQYF.

The V call is TRBV5-1, the J call TRBJ1-2; D is possibly TRBD1 (5 bases). The CDR3 consists of 13 residues. Germline CDR1 is SGHRS and CDR2 is YFSETQ. The V and J ends lost 2 bases and 7 bases respectively, with 12 bases between them. CDR3 protein: CASSFDRTIGYTF. The CDR3 bases are TGCGCCAGCAGCTTCGACCGGACAATTGGCTACACCTTC.

V gene TRBV5-1 combines with J gene TRBJ2-2; TRBD1 is a possible D gene (6 bases). V lost 2 bases and J lost 3, with 14 bases in between. CDR3 length: 16 amino acids. The germline CDR1 and CDR2 sequences are SGHRS and YFSETQ. Written as DNA, the CDR3 is TGCGCCAGCAGCTTTTTAGCTGGGGGCGACACCGGGGAGCTGTTTTTT. Residues: CASSFLAGGDTGELFF.

This clone was counted only a few times. The rearrangement joins TRBV6-5 to TRBJ2-5, with TRBD1 identical over 7 bases. The trim removed 5 bases at V and 5 bases at J, leaving 8 bases unmatched. CDR3 length: 14 residues. Germline values: CDR1 MNHEY, CDR2 SVGAGI. CDR3 DNA sequence: TGTGCCAGCAGTCAGACAGGGATGAGGGAGACCCAGTACTTC. Amino acids: CASSQTGMRETQYF.

The chain joins TRBV28 to TRBJ2-3; 8 bases align to TRBD2. The CDR3 runs 15 residues. The ends lost 5 bases at V and 3 bases at J; junction bases unmatched: 7. CDR1 is MDHEN, CDR2 SYDVKM, per germline. This chain's CDR3 is CASSLAGGYTDTQYF. The CDR3 DNA is TGTGCCAGCAGTCTGGCGGGGGGATATACAGATACGCAGTATTTT.

V and J are TRBV2 and TRBJ1-1; perhaps TRBD1 as D (6 bases). CDR1 and CDR2 from the germline V gene are SNHLY and FYNNEI. The CDR3 runs to 13 residues. The ends were cut back, 4 bases at V and 2 bases at J, with 8 bases in the middle. CDR3 in DNA: TGTGCCAGCAGTGTGGGACATAACACTGAAGCTTTCTTT. As protein: CASSVGHNTEAFF. The full variable domain, with the rest looked up from reference TRBV2 and TRBJ1-1, is EPEVTQTPSHQVTQMGQEVILRCVPISNHLYFYWYRQILGQKVEFLVSFYNNEISEKSEIFDDQFSVERPDGSNFTLKIRSTKLEDSAMYFCASSVGHNTEAFFGQGTRLTVV.

The CDR3 region is CASSRTANTEAFF. The CDR3 nucleotides are TGTGCCAGCAGCCGCACAGCGAACACTGAAGCTTTCTTT. The genes are TRBV7-9 and TRBJ1-1; D is uncertain. Germline V gene lookup returns CDR1 SEHNR and CDR2 FQNEAQ (reference sequence). Trimming left V 5 bases short and J 1 base short, with 8 bases between. The CDR3 runs 13 residues.

The chain combines TRBV11-3 with TRBJ2-5, with D perhaps TRBD1 (6 bases). The CDR3 contains 13 residues. Trimming removed 8 bases from V and 0 bases from J, with 10 bases in between. CDR1 is SGHNT, CDR2 YENEEA, per germline. The CDR3 reads CASARDNQETQYF. The DNA for the CDR3 is TGTGCCAGCGCTAGGGACAACCAAGAGACCCAGTACTTC.

This clone has only a few counts. The chain recombines TRBV29-1 with TRBJ1-1, with 8 bases that match TRBD1. J was trimmed by 7 bases and V by 2 bases; bases with no gene match: 9. The CDR3 totals 14 residues. CDR1 is SQVTM, CDR2 ANQGSEA, per germline. CDR3 DNA: TGCAGCGTTGAAAAGGCCGGGACAGGCGTTGAAGCTTTCTTT. Translating it yields CSVEKAGTGVEAFF.

V usage is TRBV11-3 and J usage is TRBJ2-3, with a tentative D call TRBD2 (7 bases). This CDR3 has 14 residues. From germline, CDR1 is SGHNT and CDR2 YENEEA. Trimming cost V 4 bases and J 3 bases, with 11 bases left between them. In DNA, the CDR3 is TGTGCCAGCAGCTGGAGGGGGGGGACAGATACGCAGTATTTT. Translating gives CASSWRGGTDTQYF.

The count of this clone is one. The V and J genes are TRBV6-5 and TRBJ1-1, with 7 bases aligning to TRBD1. Per germline, CDR1 MNHEY and CDR2 SVGAGI. This CDR3 comprises 14 residues. The ends lost 5 bases at V and 4 bases at J; junction bases unmatched: 7. The CDR3 region is CASSRPTGSTEAFF. The CDR3 nucleotides are TGTGCCAGCAGTCGGCCGACAGGGAGCACTGAAGCTTTCTTT.

The rearrangement joins TRBV9 to TRBJ1-2; 8 bases line up with TRBD1. This CDR3 region has 17 residues. Trimming removed 3 bases from V and 2 bases from J; junction bases left unmatched: 12. Germline V gene lookup returns CDR1 SGDLS and CDR2 YYNGEE. This CDR3 reads CASSAGWGTGENYGYTF. Here the CDR3 DNA reads TGTGCCAGCAGCGCGGGCTGGGGGACAGGCGAAAACTATGGCTACACCTTC.

This chain uses TRBV18 with TRBJ1-4; a weak D match, TRBD1 (5 bases). The CDR3 has 13 residues. Trimming left V 10 bases short and J 0 bases short, with 9 bases between. CDR1 is KGHSH and CDR2 is LQKENI in the germline V gene. The CDR3 sequence is CANRRSTNEKLFF. CDR3 sequence (DNA): TGTGCCAACAGGCGTTCAACTAATGAAAAACTGTTTTTT. Supplemented by reference TRBV18 and TRBJ1-4, the full variable domain reads NAGVMQNPRHLVRRRGQEARLRCSPMKGHSHVYWYRQLPEEGLKFMVYLQKENIIDESGMPKERFSAEFPKEGPSILRIQQVVRGDSAAYFCANRRSTNEKLFFGSGTQLSVL.

The chain joins TRBV6-6 to TRBJ1-6; no definite D call. This CDR3 comprises 15 residues. V dropped 2 bases and J dropped 4 bases, with 9 bases sitting between them. Germline V gene lookup returns CDR1 MNHNY and CDR2 SVGAGI (reference sequence). This chain's CDR3 is CASSYGGYYNSPLHF. As DNA, the CDR3 is TGTGCCAGCAGTTACGGAGGGTATTATAATTCACCCCTCCACTTT.

This rearrangement joins TRBV9 to TRBJ1-3, with 7 bases identical to TRBD1. CDR1 and CDR2 (germline): SGDLS, YYNGEE. V gave up 3 bases and J gave up 2 bases; unmatched junction bases: 8. This CDR3 comprises 16 residues. This CDR3 is CASSARARGPGNTIYF. The CDR3 nucleotides read TGTGCCAGCAGCGCCCGTGCAAGGGGGCCTGGAAACACCATATATTTT. The full variable domain, completed using reference TRBV9 and TRBJ1-3, is DSGVTQTPKHLITATGQRVTLRCSPRSGDLSVYWYQQSLDQGLQFLIQYYNGEERAKGNILERFSAQQFPDLHSELNLSSLELGDSALYFCASSARARGPGNTIYFGEGSWLTVV.

This chain connects TRBV18 to TRBJ1-1, with D hard to call. This CDR3 is built from 16 residues. Trimming pared 2 bases from V and 1 base from J, leaving 14 bases between. CDR1 and CDR2 (germline): KGHSH, LQKENI. CDR3 loop: CASSPFNDPGNTEAFF. The CDR3 region has the DNA TGTGCCAGCTCACCATTTAACGACCCGGGGAACACTGAAGCTTTCTTT. Together with reference TRBV18 and TRBJ1-1, the CDR3 gives the full variable domain: NAGVMQNPRHLVRRRGQEARLRCSPMKGHSHVYWYRQLPEEGLKFMVYLQKENIIDESGMPKERFSAEFPKEGPSILRIQQVVRGDSAAYFCASSPFNDPGNTEAFFGQGTRLTVV.

The chain links TRBV7-2 to TRBJ1-5; D gene unclear. Germline CDR1 and CDR2: SGHTA and FQGNSA. Trimming shortened V by 5 bases and J by 0 bases, and 14 bases separated the two germline ends. This CDR3 has 16 residues. CDR3 region: CASSPDAGGSNQPQHF. In nucleotides, the CDR3 is TGTGCCAGCAGCCCCGACGCGGGTGGTAGCAATCAGCCCCAGCATTTT.

The rearrangement links TRBV5-6 to TRBJ2-1, with 11 bases fitting TRBD1. Germline values: CDR1 SGHDT, CDR2 YYEEEE. The CDR3 covers 15 residues. V dropped 0 bases and J dropped 6; count of bases not matched to a gene: 2. The CDR3 is CASSLVGTGGNEQFF. CDR3 DNA sequence: TGTGCCAGCAGCTTGGTCGGGACAGGGGGCAATGAGCAGTTCTTC.

The chain carries TRBV5-5 and TRBJ2-3, with a tentative D call TRBD1 (6 bases). Per the germline V gene, CDR1 is SGHKS and CDR2 is YYEKEE (reference sequence). This CDR3 is built from 15 residues. V was pared by 2 bases and J by 0 bases, with 10 bases between. CDR3 bases: TGTGCCAGCAGCTTTCAGGGGTGGAGCACAGATACGCAGTATTTT. Translated: CASSFQGWSTDTQYF.

The chain joins TRBV7-9 to TRBJ1-3; D is possibly TRBD1 (5 bases). V gave up 5 bases and J gave up 4 bases, with 6 bases separating them. The CDR3 consists of 12 residues. CDR1 is SEHNR, CDR2 FQNEAQ, per germline (reference sequence). Written as DNA, the CDR3 is TGTGCCAGCAGCCGGACAGGAAACACCATATATTTT. This codes for CASSRTGNTIYF. The complete variable domain, with remaining parts taken from reference TRBV7-9 and TRBJ1-3, reads DTGVSQNPRHKITKRGQNVTFRCDPISEHNRLYWYRQTLGQGPEFLTYFQNEAQLEKSRLLSDRFSAERPKGSFSTLEIQRTEQGDSAMYLCASSRTGNTIYFGEGSWLTVV.

The chain carries TRBV7-8 and TRBJ1-5; D unclear. V dropped 5 bases and J dropped 2 bases, with 13 bases sitting between them. CDR3 length: 15 residues. Germline values: CDR1 SGHVS, CDR2 FQNEAQ. The CDR3 sequence is CASSPGEGRNQPQHF. DNA of the CDR3: TGTGCCAGCAGCCCCGGGGAAGGTCGCAATCAGCCCCAGCATTTT.

The chain employs TRBV11-2 and TRBJ2-7, with D hard to call. Germline V lookup: CDR1 SGHAT, CDR2 FQNNGV. The CDR3 totals 16 residues. V lost 1 base to trimming and J lost 3 bases, with 16 bases between them. The CDR3 DNA follows: TGTGCCAGCAGCTTAGGACGACCCTTAACGGGCTACGAGCAGTACTTC. It specifies CASSLGRPLTGYEQYF.